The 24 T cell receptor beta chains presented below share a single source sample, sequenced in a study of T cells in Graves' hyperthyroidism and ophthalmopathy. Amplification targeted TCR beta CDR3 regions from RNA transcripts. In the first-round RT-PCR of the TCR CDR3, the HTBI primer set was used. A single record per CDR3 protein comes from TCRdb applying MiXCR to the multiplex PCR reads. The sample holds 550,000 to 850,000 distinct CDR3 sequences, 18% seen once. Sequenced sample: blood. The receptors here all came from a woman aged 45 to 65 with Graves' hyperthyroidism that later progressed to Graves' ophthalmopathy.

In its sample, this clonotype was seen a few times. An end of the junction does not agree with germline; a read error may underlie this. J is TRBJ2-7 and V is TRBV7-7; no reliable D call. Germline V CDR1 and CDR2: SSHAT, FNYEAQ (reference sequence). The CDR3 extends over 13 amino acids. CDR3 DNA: TGTGCTAGCAGCTCAACCCGGTCCTACGAGCAGTACTTC. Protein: CASSSTRSYEQYF.

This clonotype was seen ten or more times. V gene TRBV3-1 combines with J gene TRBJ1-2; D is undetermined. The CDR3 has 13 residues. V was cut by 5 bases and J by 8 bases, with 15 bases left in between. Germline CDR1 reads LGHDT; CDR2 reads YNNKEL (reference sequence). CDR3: CASSIGDNIGYTF. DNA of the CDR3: TGTGCCAGCAGCATCGGTGACAATATCGGCTACACCTTC.

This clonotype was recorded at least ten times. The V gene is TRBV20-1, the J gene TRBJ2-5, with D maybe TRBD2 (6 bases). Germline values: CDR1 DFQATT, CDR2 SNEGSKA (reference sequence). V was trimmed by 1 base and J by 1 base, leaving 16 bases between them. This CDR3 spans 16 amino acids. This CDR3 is CSARGPGSRFQETQYF. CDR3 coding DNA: TGCAGTGCTAGAGGGCCCGGGAGCCGATTCCAAGAGACCCAGTACTTC.

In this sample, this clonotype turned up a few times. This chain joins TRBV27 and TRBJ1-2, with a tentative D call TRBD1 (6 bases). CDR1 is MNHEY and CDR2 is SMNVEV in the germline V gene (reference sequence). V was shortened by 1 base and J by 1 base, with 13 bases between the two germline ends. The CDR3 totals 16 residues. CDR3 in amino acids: CASSLFGGGGNYGYTF. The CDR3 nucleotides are TGTGCCAGCAGTTTATTCGGGGGCGGTGGTAACTATGGCTACACCTTC.

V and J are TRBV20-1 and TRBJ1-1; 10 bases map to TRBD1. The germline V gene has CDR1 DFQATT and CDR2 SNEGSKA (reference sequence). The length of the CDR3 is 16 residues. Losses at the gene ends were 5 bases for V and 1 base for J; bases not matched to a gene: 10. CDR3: CSALPKDRGGNTEAFF. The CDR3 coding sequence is TGCAGTGCTCTCCCAAAGGACAGGGGGGGGAACACTGAAGCTTTCTTT.

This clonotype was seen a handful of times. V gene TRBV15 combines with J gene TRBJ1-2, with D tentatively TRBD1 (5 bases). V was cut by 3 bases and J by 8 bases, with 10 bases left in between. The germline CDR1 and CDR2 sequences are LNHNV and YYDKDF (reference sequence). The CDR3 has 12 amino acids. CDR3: CATSRYRLGYTF. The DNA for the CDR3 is TGTGCCACCAGCAGGTACAGGCTCGGCTACACCTTC. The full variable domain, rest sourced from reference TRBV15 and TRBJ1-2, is DAMVIQNPRYQVTQFGKPVTLSCSQTLNHNVMYWYQQKSSQAPKLLFHYYDKDFNNEADTPDNFQSRRPNTSFCFLDIRSPGLGDTAMYLCATSRYRLGYTFGSGTRLTVV.

CDR3 loop: CASSGISGLVNEQFF. The CDR3 DNA sequence: TGTGCCAGTAGCGGTATTTCAGGACTAGTCAATGAGCAGTTCTTC. The chain is built from TRBV19 and TRBJ2-1; 7 positions agree with TRBD2. After removal of 6 bases from V and 6 bases from J, the junction contained 11 bases not matched to a gene. The CDR3 length is 15 residues. CDR1 and CDR2 from the germline V gene are LNHDA and SQIVND (reference sequence). The entire variable domain, with the rest obtained from reference TRBV19 and TRBJ2-1, is as follows: DGGITQSPKYLFRKEGQNVTLSCEQNLNHDAMYWYRQDPGQGLRLIYYSQIVNDFQKGDIAEGYSVSREKKESFPLTVTSAQKNPTAFYLCASSGISGLVNEQFFGPGTRLTVL.

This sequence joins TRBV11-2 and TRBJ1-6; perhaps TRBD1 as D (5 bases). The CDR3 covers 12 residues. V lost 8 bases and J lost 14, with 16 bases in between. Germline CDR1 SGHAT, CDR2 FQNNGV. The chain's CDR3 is CASARGGVTLHF. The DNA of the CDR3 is TGTGCCAGCGCACGTGGGGGGGTTACCCTCCACTTT.

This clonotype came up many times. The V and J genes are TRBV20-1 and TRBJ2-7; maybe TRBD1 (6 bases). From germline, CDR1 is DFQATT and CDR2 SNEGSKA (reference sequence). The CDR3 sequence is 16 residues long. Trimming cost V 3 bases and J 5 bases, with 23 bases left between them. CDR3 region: CSASLSRGHIVHEQYF. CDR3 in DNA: TGCAGTGCTAGTTTATCCCGGGGACATATCGTCCACGAGCAGTACTTC.

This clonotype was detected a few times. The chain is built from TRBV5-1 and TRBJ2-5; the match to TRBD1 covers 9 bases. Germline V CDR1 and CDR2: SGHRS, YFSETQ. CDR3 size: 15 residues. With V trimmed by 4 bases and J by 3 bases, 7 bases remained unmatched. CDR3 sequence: CASSHETGGEETQYF. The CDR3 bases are TGCGCCAGCAGCCACGAGACAGGGGGGGAAGAGACCCAGTACTTC.

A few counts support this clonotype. The CDR3, as DNA: TGTGCCAGCAGCTTTACGGGGTTGGAGCAGTACTTC. Translated, it gives CASSFTGLEQYF. The rearrangement joins TRBV7-2 to TRBJ2-7, with D tentatively TRBD2 (5 bases). The CDR3 covers 12 residues. V shed 3 bases and J shed 7 bases, with 10 bases lying between them. Germline CDR1 and CDR2: SGHTA and FQGNSA.

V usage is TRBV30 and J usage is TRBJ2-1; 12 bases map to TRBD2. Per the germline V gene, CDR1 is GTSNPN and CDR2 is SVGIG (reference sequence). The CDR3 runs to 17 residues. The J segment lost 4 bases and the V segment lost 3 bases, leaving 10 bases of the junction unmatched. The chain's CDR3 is CAWSPSTSGGLYNEQFF. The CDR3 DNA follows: TGTGCCTGGAGCCCGTCAACTAGCGGGGGGTTGTACAATGAGCAGTTCTTC.

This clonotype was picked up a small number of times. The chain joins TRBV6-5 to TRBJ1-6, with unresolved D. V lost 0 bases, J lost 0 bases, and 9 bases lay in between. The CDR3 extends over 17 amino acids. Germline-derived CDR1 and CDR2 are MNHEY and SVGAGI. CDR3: CASSYSRGSSYNSPLHF. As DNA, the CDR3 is TGTGCCAGCAGTTACTCGAGAGGGAGCTCCTATAATTCACCCCTCCACTTT.

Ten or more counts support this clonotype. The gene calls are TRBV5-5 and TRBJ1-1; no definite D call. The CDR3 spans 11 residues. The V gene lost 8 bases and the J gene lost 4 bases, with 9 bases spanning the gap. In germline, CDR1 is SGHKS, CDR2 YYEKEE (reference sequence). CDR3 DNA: TGTGCCAGTCTGCTGGGCACTGAAGCTTTCTTT. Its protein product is CASLLGTEAFF.

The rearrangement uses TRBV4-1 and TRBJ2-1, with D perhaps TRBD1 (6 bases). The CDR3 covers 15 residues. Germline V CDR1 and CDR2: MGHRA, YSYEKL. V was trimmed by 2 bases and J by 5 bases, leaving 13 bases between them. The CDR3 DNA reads TGCGCCAGCAGCCAACCACAGGGAAGTAACAATGAGCAGTTCTTC. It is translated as CASSQPQGSNNEQFF.

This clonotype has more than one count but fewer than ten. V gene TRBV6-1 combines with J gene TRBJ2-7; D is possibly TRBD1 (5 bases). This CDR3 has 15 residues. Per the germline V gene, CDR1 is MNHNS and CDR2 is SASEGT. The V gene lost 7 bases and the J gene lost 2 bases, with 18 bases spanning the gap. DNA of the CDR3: TGTGCCAGCACCCCCGGACAAGGGCCCCCCTACGAGCAGTACTTC. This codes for CASTPGQGPPYEQYF.

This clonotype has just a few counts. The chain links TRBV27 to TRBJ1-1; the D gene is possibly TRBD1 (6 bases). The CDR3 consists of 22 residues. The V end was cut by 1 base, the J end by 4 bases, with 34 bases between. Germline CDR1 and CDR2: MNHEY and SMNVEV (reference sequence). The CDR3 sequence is CASSLFGLGVSRQVRGGTEAFF. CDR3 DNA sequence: TGTGCCAGCAGTTTATTTGGATTGGGGGTGAGCCGACAGGTAAGGGGGGGCACTGAAGCTTTCTTT.

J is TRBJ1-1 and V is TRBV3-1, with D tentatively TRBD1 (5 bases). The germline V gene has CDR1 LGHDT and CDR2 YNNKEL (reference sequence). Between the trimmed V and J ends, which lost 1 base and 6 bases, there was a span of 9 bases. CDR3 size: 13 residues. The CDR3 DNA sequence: TGTGCCAGCAGCCAAGTGGTCAGGGCTGAAGCTTTCTTT. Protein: CASSQVVRAEAFF.

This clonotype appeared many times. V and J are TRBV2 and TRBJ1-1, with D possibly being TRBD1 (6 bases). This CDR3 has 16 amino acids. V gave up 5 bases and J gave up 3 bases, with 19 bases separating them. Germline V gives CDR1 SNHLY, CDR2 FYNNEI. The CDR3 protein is CASSPPGAAGDTEAFF. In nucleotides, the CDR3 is TGTGCCAGCAGTCCCCCAGGGGCGGCGGGAGACACTGAAGCTTTCTTT.

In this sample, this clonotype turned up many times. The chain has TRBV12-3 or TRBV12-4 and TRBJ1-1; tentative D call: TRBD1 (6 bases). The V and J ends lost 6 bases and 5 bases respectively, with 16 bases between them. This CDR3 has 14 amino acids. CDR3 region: CASRPGGRSTEAFF. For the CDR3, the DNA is TGTGCCAGCAGGCCCGGGGGGCGGTCTACTGAAGCTTTCTTT.

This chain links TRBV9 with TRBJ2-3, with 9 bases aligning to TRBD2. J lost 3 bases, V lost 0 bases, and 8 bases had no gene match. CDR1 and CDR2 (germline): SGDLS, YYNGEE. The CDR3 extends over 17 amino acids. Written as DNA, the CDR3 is TGTGCCAGCAGCGTAGGGTTCGGCGGGGGGGCGACAGATACGCAGTATTTT. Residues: CASSVGFGGGATDTQYF. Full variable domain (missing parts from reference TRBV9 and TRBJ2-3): DSGVTQTPKHLITATGQRVTLRCSPRSGDLSVYWYQQSLDQGLQFLIQYYNGEERAKGNILERFSAQQFPDLHSELNLSSLELGDSALYFCASSVGFGGGATDTQYFGPGTRLTVL.

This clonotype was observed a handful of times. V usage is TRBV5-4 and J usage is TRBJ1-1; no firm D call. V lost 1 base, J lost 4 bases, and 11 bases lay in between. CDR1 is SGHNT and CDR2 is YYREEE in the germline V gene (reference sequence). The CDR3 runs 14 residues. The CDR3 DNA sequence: TGTGCCAGCAGCTTGTATCTGACGGGCACTGAAGCTTTCTTT. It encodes CASSLYLTGTEAFF.

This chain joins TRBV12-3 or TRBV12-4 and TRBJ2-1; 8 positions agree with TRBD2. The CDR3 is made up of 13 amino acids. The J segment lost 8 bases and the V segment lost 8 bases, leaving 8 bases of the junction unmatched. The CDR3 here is CASLGLGTHEQFF. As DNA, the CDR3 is TGTGCCAGCCTGGGACTAGGGACCCATGAGCAGTTCTTC.

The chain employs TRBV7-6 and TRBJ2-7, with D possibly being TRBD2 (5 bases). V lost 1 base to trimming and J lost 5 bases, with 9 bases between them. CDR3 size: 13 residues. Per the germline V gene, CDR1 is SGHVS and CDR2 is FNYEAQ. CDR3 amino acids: CASSLGRRNEQYF. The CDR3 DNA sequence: TGTGCCAGCAGCTTAGGACGGAGGAACGAGCAGTACTTC.